Each of the 19 T cell receptor beta chains below was sequenced from the same sample in a study of tumor-infiltrating lymphocytes in primary liver carcinoma. For blood RNA, unsorted whole blood served as the source, and germline DNA was extracted too. With 500 ng total RNA as template and a constant-region primer, TCR beta cDNA was made. Libraries covering TCR beta were generated through three nested multiplex PCR rounds (using a slightly modified ARM-PCR). Two initial PCR rounds of about 11 cycles each paired TRBV1-TRBV30 forward primers with a C-beta reverse primer. TCRdb fed the multiplex PCR reads into MiXCR, producing one record per CDR3 protein. This sample has approximately 300,000 distinct CDR3 sequences, with 65% found just once. Specimen: peripheral blood. All receptors derive from a man aged 40-49 years with primary liver carcinoma and hepatitis B virus infection.

The V and J genes are TRBV7-9 and TRBJ1-3, with D unclear. The CDR3 runs 13 residues. Germline CDR1 is SEHNR and CDR2 is FQNEAQ (reference sequence). V dropped 6 bases and J dropped 4 bases, with 10 bases sitting between them. The CDR3 protein is CASRKDSGNTIYF. The CDR3 coding sequence is TGTGCCAGCAGAAAAGACTCCGGAAACACCATATATTTT.

This clonotype was picked up one time. The chain recombines TRBV30 with TRBJ2-2; no clear D. Deletions cut 5 bases from V and 3 bases from J, with 7 bases between. The CDR3 spans 12 residues. Per the germline V gene, CDR1 is GTSNPN and CDR2 is SVGIG (reference sequence). The CDR3 loop reads CAWGLDTGELFF. The CDR3 DNA follows: TGTGCCTGGGGCTTAGACACCGGGGAGCTGTTTTTT.

This chain uses TRBV5-1 with TRBJ2-7, with a possible D match to TRBD2 (6 bases). This CDR3 comprises 15 residues. Germline V gene data show CDR1 as SGHRS and CDR2 as YFSETQ. The V gene lost 5 bases and the J gene lost 4 bases, with 19 bases spanning the gap. CDR3 amino acids: CASSFSPGSGYEQYF. In nucleotides, the CDR3 is TGCGCCAGCAGTTTTAGCCCGGGGAGCGGGTACGAGCAGTACTTC. Full variable domain (missing parts from reference TRBV5-1 and TRBJ2-7): KAGVTQTPRYLIKTRGQQVTLSCSPISGHRSVSWYQQTPGQGLQFLFEYFSETQRNKGNFPGRFSGRQFSNSRSEMNVSTLELGDSALYLCASSFSPGSGYEQYFGPGTRLTVT.

This clonotype has a single count. The conserved phenylalanine or tryptophan normally closing the CDR3 is absent here, so this likely arose from a read error. The chain links TRBV12-3 or TRBV12-4 to TRBJ2-7; no definite D call. The CDR3 sequence is 13 residues long. V lost 1 base and J 3 bases, leaving 7 bases between the germline ends. Here the CDR3 DNA reads TGTGCCAGCAGTTTAGGGCAAATCTACGAGCAGTACCTC. As protein: CASSLGQIYEQYL.

This clonotype showed up many times. The J gene is TRBJ2-5, the V gene TRBV6-2 or TRBV6-3; weak D call: TRBD2 (6 bases). The V gene lost 2 bases and the J gene lost 5 bases, with 12 bases spanning the gap. The germline V gene has CDR1 MNHEY and CDR2 SVGEGT. This CDR3 contains 14 residues. CDR3 nucleotide sequence: TGTGCCAGCAGTTACATGGCGGGATTGGAGACCCAGTACTTC. Its translation: CASSYMAGLETQYF.

The CDR3 region has the DNA TGCGCCAGCAGCTTGTCTAGCGGGGCCTACGAGCAGTACTTC. Translating gives CASSLSSGAYEQYF. The chain joins TRBV5-1 to TRBJ2-7; the match to TRBD2 covers 9 bases. The CDR3 loop spans 14 amino acids. With 1 base clipped from V and 2 bases from J, the junction kept 1 base outside the gene matches. Germline CDR1 reads SGHRS; CDR2 reads YFSETQ.

On this clonotype: Relative to the germline gene, one junction end is altered; a read error may explain this. V gene TRBV29-1 combines with J gene TRBJ1-1, with D maybe TRBD1 (6 bases). The CDR3 loop spans 13 amino acids. The germline V gene has CDR1 SQVTM and CDR2 ANQGSEA. CDR3 DNA sequence: TGCAGCGTTGTACAGGCGAGGGACACTGAAGCTCTCTTT. Protein: CSVVQARDTEALF.

With regard to this clonotype: A junction end diverges from the germline sequence, so it may reflect a read error. The rearrangement joins TRBV12-3 or TRBV12-4 to TRBJ1-1; perhaps TRBD1 as D (6 bases). The CDR3 contains 15 residues. The CDR3 loop is CASSFKGGGGGKALF. The CDR3 DNA sequence: TGTGCCAGCAGTTTTAAAGGTGGTGGGGGGGGCAAGGCTTTATTT.

The chain employs TRBV14 and TRBJ2-7; 8 bases map to TRBD2. CDR3 size: 18 residues. The germline V gene encodes CDR1 SGHDN and CDR2 FVKESK. The trim removed 0 bases at V and 0 bases at J, leaving 10 bases unmatched. The CDR3 spells CASSQDDVRSGSSYEQYF. DNA for the CDR3: TGTGCCAGCAGCCAAGATGACGTTAGGAGCGGGAGCTCCTACGAGCAGTACTTC.

This clonotype was detected only once. The gene calls are TRBV5-4 and TRBJ2-3; D may be TRBD2 (5 bases). This CDR3 spans 14 amino acids. Trimming removed 2 bases at V and 6 bases at J, with 13 bases between. From germline, CDR1 is SGHNT and CDR2 YYREEE (reference sequence). The CDR3 reads CASSLAEVGDTQYF. CDR3 sequence (DNA): TGTGCCAGCAGCTTAGCGGAAGTCGGGGATACGCAGTATTTT.

Remarks on this clonotype: A much more abundant neighbour one base away suggests this may be a read error. The chain couples TRBV6-5 to TRBJ2-7; 7 bases match TRBD2. Germline CDR1 and CDR2: MNHEY and SVGAGI. The CDR3 contains 13 residues. V was clipped by 6 bases and J by 10 bases; unmatched bases: 12. The CDR3 region has the DNA TGTGCCAGCAGCCGAATACTAGCGTCCAGTCAGTACTTC. Protein sequence: CASSRILASSQYF.

This clonotype has a handful of counts. The chain carries TRBV10-1 and TRBJ2-1; 8 bases fit TRBD1. V lost 3 bases and J lost 10; bases outside the gene matches: 8. The length of the CDR3 is 14 residues. Germline CDR1 and CDR2: WNHNN and SYGVQD (reference sequence). This chain's CDR3 is CASSDLTGVGEQFF. CDR3 DNA: TGCGCCAGCAGTGACCTGACAGGGGTGGGAGAGCAGTTCTTC.

This chain links TRBV21-1 with TRBJ1-5; the table's D call TRBD1 went unverified against the DNA. TRBV21-1 is labeled a pseudogene. The CDR3 sequence is 14 residues long. The CDR3 loop is CASSNSGMGQPQHF. CDR3 in DNA: TGTGCCAGCAGCAATTCAGGGATGGGTCAGCCCCAGCATTTT.

Only one count was recorded for this clonotype. A clone one base away is much larger, so this may be a read error. The CDR3 does not close with the conserved phenylalanine or tryptophan, likely indicating a read error. This chain links TRBV6-2 or TRBV6-3 with TRBJ2-1; a weak D match, TRBD2 (6 bases). CDR3 length: 14 amino acids. Germline V lookup: CDR1 MNHEY, CDR2 SVGEGT. Trimming pared 8 bases from V and 5 bases from J, leaving 16 bases between. CDR3 coding DNA: TGTGCCAGCCTCTCGGGAGTAGCGGACAATGAGCAGTTCTTA. It codes for CASLSGVADNEQFL.

Note on this clonotype: The conserved closing phenylalanine or tryptophan is absent in this CDR3, likely reflecting a read error. V gene TRBV5-4 combines with J gene TRBJ2-3; 7 bases align to TRBD2. Germline loops: CDR1 SGHNT, CDR2 YYREEE (reference sequence). This CDR3 has 14 residues. Losses at the gene ends were 0 bases for V and 5 bases for J; bases not matched to a gene: 3. CDR3 residues: CASSLAPSGDTQYL. CDR3 sequence (DNA): TGTGCCAGCAGCTTGGCCCCTAGCGGAGATACGCAGTATCTT.

As to this clonotype: One end of the junction varies from germline; a read error may be responsible. This sequence joins TRBV6-6 and TRBJ2-6; D is perhaps TRBD2 (7 bases). The germline CDR1 and CDR2 sequences are MNHNY and SVGAGI (reference sequence). The CDR3 has 18 amino acids. CDR3 protein: CAGSYRGGRTSGANVLTF. The CDR3 DNA follows: TGTGCCGGCAGTTATCGCGGGGGCAGAACCTCTGGGGCCAACGTCCTGACTTTC.

The table lists this clonotype with a count of one. Sequence at one end of the junction differs from germline and may be a read error. The chain is built from TRBV11-2 and TRBJ2-7; 7 nucleotides agree with TRBD1. Germline CDR1 and CDR2: SGHAT and FQNNGV. This CDR3 spans 15 amino acids. The CDR3 nucleotides are TGTGCAAGCAGCTTCCGGGACAGACCGTCCTACGAGCACTACTTC. Its protein product is CASSFRDRPSYEHYF.

The chain uses TRBV7-9 and TRBJ2-5; possible D gene TRBD2, 6 bases. Germline V gene lookup returns CDR1 SEHNR and CDR2 FQNEAQ (reference sequence). This CDR3 region has 15 residues. V was clipped by 5 bases and J by 1 base, with 14 bases between them. The CDR3 loop reads CASSRGGGAQETQYF. The CDR3, as DNA: TGTGCCAGCAGCCGAGGCGGAGGGGCCCAAGAGACCCAGTACTTC.

In this sample, this clonotype turned up once. This chain links TRBV28 with TRBJ2-4, with 12 bases lining up with TRBD2. V lost 6 bases, J lost 0 bases, and 9 bases stayed unmatched. CDR1 is MDHEN, CDR2 SYDVKM, per germline. CDR3 length equals 18 residues. CDR3 DNA: TGTGCCAGCAGCTCCTGGACTAGCGGGACCCTAGCCAAAAACATTCAGTACTTC. Its translation: CASSSWTSGTLAKNIQYF. Based on the CDR3 plus reference TRBV28 and TRBJ2-4, the full variable domain is DVKVTQSSRYLVKRTGEKVFLECVQDMDHENMFWYRQDPGLGLRLIYFSYDVKMKEKGDIPEGYSVSREKKERFSLILESASTNQTSMYLCASSSWTSGTLAKNIQYFGAGTRLSVL.